This paragraph covers one TCR beta chain sequence. Its antigen is not identified. Measured with immunoSEQ multiplex PCR; TCRdb has only the in-frame clones, and not every one. The sample includes tens of thousands of clones, about 81% of them seen just once. This entry comes from a study of OX40 agonist ivuxolimab in advanced cancers. On the study more broadly: Having had anti-PD-1, anti-PD-L1 or anti-CTLA-4 therapy before was allowed, and over 35% had some.

Findings and caveats of the study: With doses of 0.1 to 3.0 mg/kg, CD4+ and CD8+ blood T cells had undergone clonal expansion by week 6.

Germline CDR1 LNHDA, CDR2 SQIVND (reference sequence). The V end was cut by 7 bases, the J end by 5 bases, with 14 bases between. The CDR3 is made up of 13 amino acids. This receptor was taken from an adult with an advanced solid tumor such as melanoma, head and neck, liver or kidney cancer. Sequenced here: CD4+ or CD8+ T cells sorted from blood, sampled in a trial of the OX40 agonist ivuxolimab. The V call is TRBV19, the J call TRBJ1-1, with D perhaps matching TRBD1 (6 bases). The CDR3 is CASNPQGITEAFF. The CDR3 DNA reads as TGTGCCAGTAACCCACAGGGAATTACTGAAGCTTTCTTT.